This T cell receptor (beta chain) originates from a study of T-cell reconstitution after alpha-beta-depleted transplantation in children. Trimming pared 4 bases from V and 3 bases from J, leaving 12 bases between. CDR3 length: 13 residues. CDR1 and CDR2 (germline): DFQATT, SNEGSKA (reference sequence). For TCRbeta, the library was prepared with unique molecular identifiers. A single record per CDR3 protein comes from TCRdb applying MiXCR to the PCR reads. The sample consists of about 440,000 distinct CDR3 sequences, 43% of them appearing once. General study results and limits: Alpha-beta T cells present about two months after transplant were reported to originate from several hundred expanded graft clones. At day 60, the high TCRbeta diversity found in some patients originated from recipient T cells and thymic progenitors that had survived. The authors attributed T-cell counts and diversity one year after transplant mostly to newly produced T cells.

This clonotype is a singleton in its sample. Its antigen is still unknown. This TCR derives from a girl aged 2-9 years with aplastic anemia, due to receive a stem cell transplant. This chain joins TRBV20-1 and TRBJ1-2; possible D gene TRBD1, 6 bases. This specimen consisted of PBMCs, obtained before TCRalphabeta/CD19-depleted stem cell transplant. The CDR3 reads CSAKGQNYYGYTF. The DNA of the CDR3 is TGCAGTGCTAAAGGACAGAACTACTATGGCTACACCTTC.